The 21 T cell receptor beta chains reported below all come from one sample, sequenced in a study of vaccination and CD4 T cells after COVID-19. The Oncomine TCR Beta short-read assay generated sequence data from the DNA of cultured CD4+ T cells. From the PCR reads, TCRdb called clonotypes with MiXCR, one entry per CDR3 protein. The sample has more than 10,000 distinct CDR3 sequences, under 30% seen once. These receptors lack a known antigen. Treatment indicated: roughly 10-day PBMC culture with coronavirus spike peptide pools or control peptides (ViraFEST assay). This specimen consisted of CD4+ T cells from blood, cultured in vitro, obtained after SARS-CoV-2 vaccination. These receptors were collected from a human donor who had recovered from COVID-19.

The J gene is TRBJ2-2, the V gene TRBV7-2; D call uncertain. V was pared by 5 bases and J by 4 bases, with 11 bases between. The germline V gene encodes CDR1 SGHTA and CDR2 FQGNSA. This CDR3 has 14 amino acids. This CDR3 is CASSPDQLTGELFF. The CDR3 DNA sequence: TGTGCCAGCAGCCCAGATCAGCTCACCGGGGAGCTGTTTTTT.

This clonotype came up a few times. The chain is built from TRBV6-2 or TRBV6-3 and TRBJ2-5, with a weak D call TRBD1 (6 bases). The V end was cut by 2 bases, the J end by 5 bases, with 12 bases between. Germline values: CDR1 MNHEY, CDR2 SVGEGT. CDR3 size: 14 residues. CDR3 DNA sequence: TGTGCCAGCAGTTACCCCACAGGGTTCGAGACCCAGTACTTC. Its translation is CASSYPTGFETQYF.

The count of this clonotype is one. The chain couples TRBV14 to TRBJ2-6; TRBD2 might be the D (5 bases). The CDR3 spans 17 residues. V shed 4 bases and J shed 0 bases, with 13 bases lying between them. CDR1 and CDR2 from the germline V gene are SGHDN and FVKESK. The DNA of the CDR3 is TGTGCCAGCAGCCTCACTGGCGGGCCCTCTGGGGCCAACGTCCTGACTTTC. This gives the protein CASSLTGGPSGANVLTF.

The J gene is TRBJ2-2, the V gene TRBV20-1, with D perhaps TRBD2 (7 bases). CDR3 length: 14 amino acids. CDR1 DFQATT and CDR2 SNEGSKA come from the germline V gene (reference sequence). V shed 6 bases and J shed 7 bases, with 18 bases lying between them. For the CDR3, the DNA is TGCAGTGCCAGAAAAGGGGGGGCGTACGGGGAGCTGTTTTTT. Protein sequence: CSARKGGAYGELFF.

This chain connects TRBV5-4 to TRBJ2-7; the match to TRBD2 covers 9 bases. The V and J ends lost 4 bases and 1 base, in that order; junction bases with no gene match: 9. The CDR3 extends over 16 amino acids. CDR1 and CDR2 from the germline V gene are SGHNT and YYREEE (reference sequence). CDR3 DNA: TGTGCCAGCAGCCCCCAGGCGGGAGGGTATTCCTACGAGCAGTACTTC. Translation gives CASSPQAGGYSYEQYF.

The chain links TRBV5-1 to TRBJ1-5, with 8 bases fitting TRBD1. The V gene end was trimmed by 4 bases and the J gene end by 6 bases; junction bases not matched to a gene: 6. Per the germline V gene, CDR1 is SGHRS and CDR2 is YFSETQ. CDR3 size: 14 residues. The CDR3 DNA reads TGCGCCAGCAGCAGGGGACAGGCAGGTCAGCCCCAGCATTTT. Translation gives CASSRGQAGQPQHF. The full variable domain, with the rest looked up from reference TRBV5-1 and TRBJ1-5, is KAGVTQTPRYLIKTRGQQVTLSCSPISGHRSVSWYQQTPGQGLQFLFEYFSETQRNKGNFPGRFSGRQFSNSRSEMNVSTLELGDSALYLCASSRGQAGQPQHFGDGTRLSIL.

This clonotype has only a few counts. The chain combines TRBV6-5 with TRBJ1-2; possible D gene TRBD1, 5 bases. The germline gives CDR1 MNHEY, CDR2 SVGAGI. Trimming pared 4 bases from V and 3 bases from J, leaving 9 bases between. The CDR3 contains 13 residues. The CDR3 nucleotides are TGTGCCAGCAGTTCAACAGGAGACTATGGCTACACCTTC. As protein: CASSSTGDYGYTF.

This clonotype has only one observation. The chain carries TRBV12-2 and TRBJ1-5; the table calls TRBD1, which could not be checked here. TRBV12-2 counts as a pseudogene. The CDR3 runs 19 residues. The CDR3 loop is CASRSQSCNRKGGNQPQHF. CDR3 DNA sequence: TGTGCAAGTCGCTCCCAGAGTTGTAACAGGAAAGGTGGCAATCAGCCCCAGCATTTT.

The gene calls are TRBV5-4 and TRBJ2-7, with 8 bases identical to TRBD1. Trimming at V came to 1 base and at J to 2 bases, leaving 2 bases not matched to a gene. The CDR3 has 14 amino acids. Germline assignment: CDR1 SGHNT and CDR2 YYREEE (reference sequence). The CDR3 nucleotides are TGTGCCAGCAGCTTGTTACAGGGGGCCTACGAGCAGTACTTC. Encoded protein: CASSLLQGAYEQYF.

The CDR3 spells CASSRGSGVYEQYF. CDR3 nucleotides: TGTGCCAGCTCACGAGGGTCTGGGGTCTACGAGCAGTACTTC. The chain uses TRBV18 and TRBJ2-7, with D possibly being TRBD2 (5 bases). Trimming cost V 4 bases and J 3 bases, with 13 bases left between them. The CDR3 has 14 residues. Germline V lookup: CDR1 KGHSH, CDR2 LQKENI.

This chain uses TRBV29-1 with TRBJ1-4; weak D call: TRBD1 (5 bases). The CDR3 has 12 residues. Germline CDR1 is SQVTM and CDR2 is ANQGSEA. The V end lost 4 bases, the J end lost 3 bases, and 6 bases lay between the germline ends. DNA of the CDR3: TGCAGCGTTGTGGGACCTAATGAAAAACTGTTTTTT. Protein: CSVVGPNEKLFF.

The CDR3 protein is CASSLEGWANEQYF. The CDR3 nucleotides are TGCGCCAGCAGCTTGGAAGGTTGGGCGAACGAGCAGTACTTC. V and J are TRBV5-1 and TRBJ2-7; D call uncertain. Trimming pared 0 bases from V and 5 bases from J, leaving 12 bases between. The CDR3 totals 14 residues. Looked up from germline, CDR1 is SGHRS and CDR2 is YFSETQ.

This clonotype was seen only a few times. The CDR3 nucleotides are TGTGCCAGCAGCGTCGACAGGGTGAATCAGCCCCAGCATTTT. Protein: CASSVDRVNQPQHF. The chain links TRBV2 to TRBJ1-5; 7 bases align to TRBD1. CDR1 and CDR2 from the germline V gene are SNHLY and FYNNEI. Germline trimming cut 6 bases from V and 4 bases from J; bases unmatched to any gene: 6. The CDR3 spans 14 residues.

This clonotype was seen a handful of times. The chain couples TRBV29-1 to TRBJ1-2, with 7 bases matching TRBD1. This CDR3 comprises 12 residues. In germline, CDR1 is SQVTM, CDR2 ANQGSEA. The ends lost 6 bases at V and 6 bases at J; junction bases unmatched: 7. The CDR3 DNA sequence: TGCAGCGTCCAGACAGGGTGGAATGGCTACACCTTC. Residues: CSVQTGWNGYTF.

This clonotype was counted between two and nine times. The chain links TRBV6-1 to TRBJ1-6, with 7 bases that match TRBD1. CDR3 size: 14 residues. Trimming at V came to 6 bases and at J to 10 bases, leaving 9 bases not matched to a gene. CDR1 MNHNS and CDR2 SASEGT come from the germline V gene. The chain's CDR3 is CASRRGQDVSPLHF. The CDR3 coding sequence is TGTGCCAGCAGACGAGGACAGGATGTCTCACCCCTCCACTTT.

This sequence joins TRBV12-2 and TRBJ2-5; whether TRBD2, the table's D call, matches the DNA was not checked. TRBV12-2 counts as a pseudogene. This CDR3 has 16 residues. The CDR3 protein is CASRLGPLAVQETQYF. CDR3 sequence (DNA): TGTGCAAGTCGCTTAGGCCCGCTAGCGGTCCAAGAGACCCAGTACTTC.

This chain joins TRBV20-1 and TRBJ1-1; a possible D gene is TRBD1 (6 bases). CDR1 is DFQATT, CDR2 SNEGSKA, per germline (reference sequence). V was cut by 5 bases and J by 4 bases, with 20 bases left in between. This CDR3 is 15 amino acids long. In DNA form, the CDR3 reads TGCAGTGCTGGGAACCCGGGACACTCGAGCACTGAAGCTTTCTTT. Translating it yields CSAGNPGHSSTEAFF.

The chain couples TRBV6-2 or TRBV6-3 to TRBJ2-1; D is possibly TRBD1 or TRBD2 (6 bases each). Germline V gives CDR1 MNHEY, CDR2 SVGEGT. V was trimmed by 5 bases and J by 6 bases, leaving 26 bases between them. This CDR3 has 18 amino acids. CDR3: CASSRGDGRFVKGNEQFF. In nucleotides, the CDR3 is TGTGCCAGCAGTAGGGGGGATGGGCGATTCGTTAAGGGCAATGAGCAGTTCTTC.

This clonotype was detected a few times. The CDR3 spells CASKGNRGVDEQFF. CDR3 nucleotides: TGTGCCAGCAAGGGGAACAGGGGAGTCGATGAGCAGTTCTTC. V is TRBV28 and J is TRBJ2-1; 7 nucleotides align to TRBD1. This CDR3 has 14 amino acids. Trimming cost V 7 bases and J 8 bases; bases outside gene matches: 11. CDR1 is MDHEN, CDR2 SYDVKM, per germline.

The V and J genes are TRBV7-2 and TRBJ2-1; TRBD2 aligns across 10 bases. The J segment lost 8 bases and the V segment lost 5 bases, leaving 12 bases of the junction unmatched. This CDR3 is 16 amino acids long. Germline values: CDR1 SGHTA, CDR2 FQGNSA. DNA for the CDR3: TGTGCCAGCAGCACCCGGACTAGCGGAACTCGGGATGAGCAGTTCTTC. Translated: CASSTRTSGTRDEQFF.

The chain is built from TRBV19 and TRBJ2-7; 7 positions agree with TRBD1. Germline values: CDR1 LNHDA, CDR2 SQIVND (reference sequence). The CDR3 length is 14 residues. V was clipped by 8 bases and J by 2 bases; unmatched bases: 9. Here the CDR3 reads CASSDRAGTYEQYF. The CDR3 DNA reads TGTGCCAGTTCCGACAGGGCGGGCACCTACGAGCAGTACTTC. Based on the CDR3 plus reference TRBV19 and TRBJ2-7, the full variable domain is DGGITQSPKYLFRKEGQNVTLSCEQNLNHDAMYWYRQDPGQGLRLIYYSQIVNDFQKGDIAEGYSVSREKKESFPLTVTSAQKNPTAFYLCASSDRAGTYEQYFGPGTRLTVT.